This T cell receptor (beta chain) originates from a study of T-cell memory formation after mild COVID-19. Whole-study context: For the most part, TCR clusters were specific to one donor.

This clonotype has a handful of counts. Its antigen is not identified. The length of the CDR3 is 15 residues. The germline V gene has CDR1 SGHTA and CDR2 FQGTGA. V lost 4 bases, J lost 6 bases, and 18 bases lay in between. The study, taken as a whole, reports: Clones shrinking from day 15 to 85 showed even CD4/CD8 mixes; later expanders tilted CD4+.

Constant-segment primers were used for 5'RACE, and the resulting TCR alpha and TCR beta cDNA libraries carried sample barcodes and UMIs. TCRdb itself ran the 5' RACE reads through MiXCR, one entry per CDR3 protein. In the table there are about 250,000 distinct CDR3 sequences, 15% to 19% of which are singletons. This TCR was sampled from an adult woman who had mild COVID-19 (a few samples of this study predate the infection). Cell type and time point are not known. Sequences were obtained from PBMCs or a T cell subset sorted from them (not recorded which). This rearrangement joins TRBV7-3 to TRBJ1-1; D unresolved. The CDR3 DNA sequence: TGTGCCAGCAGCTCAGTGGAGGCACGCGGCTCTGAAGCTTTCTTT. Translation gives CASSSVEARGSEAFF. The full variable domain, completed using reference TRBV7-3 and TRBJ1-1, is GAGVSQTPSNKVTEKGKYVELRCDPISGHTALYWYRQSLGQGPEFLIYFQGTGAADDSGLPNDRFFAVRPEGSVSTLKIQRTERGDSAVYLCASSSVEARGSEAFFGQGTRLTVV.